The clone carrying this TCR beta chain was counted a single time. Antigen: not known. Germline is not matched at one junction end, which may reflect a read error. TCRdb keeps only in-frame clones here, not all; method: immunoSEQ multiplex PCR. The sample lists some 30,000 clones, approximately 80% seen once, with roughly 12% in the top ten. This entry is derived from a study of OX40 agonist ivuxolimab in advanced cancers. For the study at large: Head and neck, renal cell, melanoma or hepatocellular carcinoma were the cancers that dose-escalation patients had. Participants averaged approximately 65 years of age (range about 23 to 79) and were 82.7% male. It was permissible to have had prior anti-PD-1, anti-PD-L1 or anti-CTLA-4 therapy, and 40% had some. Study-wide findings and caveats: Averaging showed that CD8+ T cells had more expanded clones than CD4+ did.

The CDR3 consists of 15 residues. The germline CDR1 and CDR2 sequences are MNHNS and SASEGT. The rearrangement links TRBV6-1 to TRBJ2-5; 9 positions agree with TRBD2. Sequencing used CD4+ or CD8+ T cells sorted from blood, obtained in a trial of the OX40 agonist ivuxolimab. This clonotype was sampled from an adult with an advanced solid tumor such as melanoma, head and neck, liver or kidney cancer. CDR3 in DNA: TGTGCCAGCAGCGAAGGACTAGCGTTTCAAGAGACCCAGTACTTC. It codes for CASSEGLAFQETQYF.